This record looks at one T cell receptor (beta chain) sequence and its context. Its antigen is still unknown. Here immunoSEQ multiplex PCR was the method, and the copy in TCRdb shows in-frame clones only, minus some. The sample includes 100,000 or so clones, roughly 93% of them seen just once. These data come from a study of T cells in localized non-small cell lung cancer. General study results and limits: Researchers found a median approximately 60 of the top 100 tumor clones in adjacent lung.

CDR1 LNHDA and CDR2 SQIVND come from the germline V gene (reference sequence). The CDR3 covers 13 residues. V lost 4 bases to trimming and J lost 4 bases; unmatched junction nucleotides: 3. The chain recombines TRBV19 with TRBJ1-1; 7 bases are shared with TRBD1. This sample comprised PBMCs, obtained before any cancer treatment. This receptor was obtained from a woman aged 35 to 70 with stage II squamous cell lung carcinoma. The CDR3 sequence: CASSTGGGTEAFF. The CDR3 DNA reads TGTGCCAGTAGTACAGGGGGAGGCACTGAAGCTTTCTTT.